This T cell receptor (beta chain) was observed in a study of blood T cell repertoires in COVID-19. Study-level information: Samples of COVID-19 (acute and convalescent) were obtained from the United States, Italy and Spain.

Generated by immunoSEQ multiplex PCR, the TCRdb table keeps only in-frame clones and is missing some. The sample includes 80,000 or so clones, about nine tenths seen only once; the top ten take about 1.9%. The source of this sequence is an older woman with acute or convalescent COVID-19. The sample comprised peripheral blood.

The CDR3: CASSLSLATYNEQFF. CDR3 in DNA: TGTGCCAGCAGCTTGTCTTTAGCTACCTACAATGAGCAGTTCTTC. This chain connects TRBV5-4 to TRBJ2-1, with D uncertain. The V and J ends lost 1 base and 2 bases respectively, with 10 bases between them. CDR3 length equals 15 residues. CDR1 is SGHNT, CDR2 YYREEE, per germline (reference sequence).